Below, 27 T cell receptor beta chains from the same sample are listed, as sequenced in a study of blood T cell repertoires in COVID-19. The protocol was immunoSEQ multiplex PCR, while the TCRdb copy is restricted to in-frame clones and leaves out a portion. The sample yields fewer than 300,000 clones, less than 85% seen once. Input material: peripheral blood. All receptors come from a woman under 30 with acute or convalescent COVID-19.

The chain links TRBV30 to TRBJ2-1; TRBD2 aligns across 10 bases. This CDR3 has 13 residues. J gave up 12 bases and V 4 bases, and 9 bases lay outside the gene matches. Germline loops: CDR1 GTSNPN, CDR2 SVGIG (reference sequence). The CDR3 loop is CAWTVAGGPWQFF. The CDR3 coding sequence is TGTGCCTGGACGGTAGCGGGAGGCCCATGGCAGTTCTTC.

The chain carries TRBV20-1 and TRBJ2-2; the match to TRBD2 covers 9 bases. The V gene end was trimmed by 3 bases and the J gene end by 7 bases; junction bases not matched to a gene: 6. The CDR3 length is 14 residues. Germline V gives CDR1 DFQATT, CDR2 SNEGSKA (reference sequence). CDR3: CSASSGSLGGELFF. In DNA form, the CDR3 reads TGCAGTGCTAGTAGCGGGAGTTTAGGCGGGGAGCTGTTTTTT.

V gene TRBV7-2 combines with J gene TRBJ2-1, with TRBD2 identical over 11 bases. Germline V CDR1 and CDR2: SGHTA, FQGNSA. The CDR3 length is 16 residues. J gave up 6 bases and V 2 bases, and 6 bases lay outside the gene matches. The CDR3 region has the DNA TGTGCCAGCAGCTTATCTACTAGCGGGAGACGCAATGAGCAGTTCTTC. Amino acid sequence: CASSLSTSGRRNEQFF.

This clone was observed a single time. V gene TRBV3-1 (or the pseudogene TRBV3-2) combines with J gene TRBJ2-2, with 9 nucleotides matching TRBD1. Germline V gives CDR1 LGHDT, CDR2 YNNKEL (reference sequence). V was clipped by 4 bases and J by 7 bases; unmatched bases: 4. This CDR3 region has 14 residues. The CDR3 here is CASSRTGVGGELFF. CDR3 nucleotides: TGTGCCAGCAGCCGGACAGGGGTAGGCGGGGAGCTGTTTTTT.

The chain has TRBV30 and TRBJ1-2; 10 bases are a match to TRBD1. This CDR3 spans 11 amino acids. The V segment lost 6 bases and the J segment 9 bases; nucleotides outside the gene matches: 4. Germline V CDR1 and CDR2: GTSNPN, SVGIG (reference sequence). As DNA, the CDR3 is TGTGCCTGCAGACAGGGGGCGAGCTACACCTTC. This sequence encodes CACRQGASYTF.

The rearrangement uses TRBV6-5 and TRBJ2-1, with 10 positions matching TRBD2. The germline V gene encodes CDR1 MNHEY and CDR2 SVGAGI. V trimming: 4 bases; J trimming: 5 bases; junction bases outside the gene matches: 5. The CDR3 loop spans 15 amino acids. The CDR3 DNA reads TGTGCCAGCAGTTTGTGGACTAGCGGAAACAATGAGCAGTTCTTC. This encodes CASSLWTSGNNEQFF.

The V and J genes are TRBV6-5 and TRBJ2-7; D might be TRBD1 (6 bases). V was pared by 0 bases and J by 6 bases, with 9 bases between. This CDR3 spans 13 amino acids. Germline CDR1 reads MNHEY; CDR2 reads SVGAGI. In DNA form, the CDR3 reads TGTGCCAGCAGTTACTCGACAGGAGGCGAGCAGTACTTC. Protein: CASSYSTGGEQYF.

The V and J genes are TRBV24-1 and TRBJ2-1; 12 positions agree with TRBD2. This CDR3 has 19 residues. Trimming cost V 4 bases and J 3 bases; bases outside gene matches: 12. Germline CDR1 and CDR2: KGHDR and SFDVKD. In DNA, the CDR3 is TGTGCCACCAGTGAACGGGCAGGGCTGGGACTAGCGGGCTACAATGAGCAGTTCTTC. This gives the protein CATSERAGLGLAGYNEQFF.

This chain links TRBV7-8 with TRBJ2-3; perhaps TRBD2 as D (5 bases). Germline values: CDR1 SGHVS, CDR2 FQNEAQ. The CDR3 extends over 14 amino acids. V was pared by 3 bases and J by 6 bases, with 13 bases between. The DNA of the CDR3 is TGTGCCAGCAGCTTGAGCGGCACCATGGATACGCAGTATTTT. Its protein is CASSLSGTMDTQYF.

V and J are TRBV27 and TRBJ2-1, with D tentatively TRBD2 (5 bases). Looked up from germline, CDR1 is MNHEY and CDR2 is SMNVEV (reference sequence). CDR3 length equals 17 residues. The ends were cut back, 5 bases at V and 0 bases at J, with 17 bases in the middle. In DNA form, the CDR3 reads TGTGCCAGCAGTCCATGGGCCGGACTGAACTCCTACAATGAGCAGTTCTTC. This gives the protein CASSPWAGLNSYNEQFF.

The CDR3 sequence is CASSPEDRAYEQYF. DNA of the CDR3: TGCGCCAGCAGCCCAGAAGACAGAGCCTACGAGCAGTACTTC. The rearrangement links TRBV4-1 to TRBJ2-7; TRBD1 is a possible D gene (5 bases). CDR1 MGHRA and CDR2 YSYEKL come from the germline V gene. This CDR3 has 14 amino acids. The V end was cut by 4 bases, the J end by 2 bases, with 12 bases between.

J is TRBJ1-4 and V is TRBV5-1; D is unresolved. Deletions cut 3 bases from V and 2 bases from J, with 8 bases between. Germline V gene sequence: CDR1 SGHRS, CDR2 YFSETQ. The CDR3 is 14 amino acids. The CDR3 is CASSSTLTNEKLFF. The CDR3 DNA follows: TGCGCCAGCAGCTCGACACTTACTAATGAAAAACTGTTTTTT.

V is TRBV5-4 and J is TRBJ2-7; 8 bases agree with TRBD2. The CDR3 sequence is 15 residues long. Germline loops: CDR1 SGHNT, CDR2 YYREEE (reference sequence). V trimming: 4 bases; J trimming: 2 bases; junction bases outside the gene matches: 8. CDR3 in amino acids: CASSLGREAPYEQYF. The DNA for the CDR3 is TGTGCCAGCAGCCTGGGGCGGGAGGCCCCCTACGAGCAGTACTTC.

This clone was seen a single time. The V gene is TRBV28, the J gene TRBJ2-1, with TRBD2 matching 7 bases. The junction had 6 bases not matched to a gene; V was cut back by 3 bases and J by 7 bases. The CDR3 length is 14 residues. Germline-derived CDR1 and CDR2 are MDHEN and SYDVKM. CDR3 sequence (DNA): TGTGCCAGCAGTTTGGGCGGGAGACTGAATGAGCAGTTCTTC. This gives the protein CASSLGGRLNEQFF. The whole variable domain, filled in from reference TRBV28 and TRBJ2-1, reads DVKVTQSSRYLVKRTGEKVFLECVQDMDHENMFWYRQDPGLGLRLIYFSYDVKMKEKGDIPEGYSVSREKKERFSLILESASTNQTSMYLCASSLGGRLNEQFFGPGTRLTVL.

This rearrangement joins TRBV27 to TRBJ2-7; tentative D call: TRBD1 (6 bases). The V gene lost 6 bases and the J gene lost 4 bases, with 13 bases spanning the gap. The CDR3 sequence is 13 residues long. Germline-derived CDR1 and CDR2 are MNHEY and SMNVEV (reference sequence). The CDR3 spells CASSVQGTYEQYF. The CDR3 nucleotides read TGTGCCAGCAGCGTACAGGGTACGTACGAGCAGTACTTC.

The J gene is TRBJ1-3, the V gene TRBV5-4, with D perhaps TRBD1 (5 bases). The CDR3 spans 14 residues. CDR1 SGHNT and CDR2 YYREEE come from the germline V gene (reference sequence). V lost 4 bases and J 4 bases, leaving 12 bases between the germline ends. CDR3 sequence reads: CASSPGGRGNTIYF. The CDR3 DNA reads as TGTGCCAGCAGCCCCGGGGGAAGGGGAAACACCATATATTTT.

The chain links TRBV10-3 to TRBJ1-5; 7 positions match TRBD1. CDR3 length: 13 amino acids. Germline assignment: CDR1 ENHRY and CDR2 SYGVKD. The V and J ends lost 11 bases and 0 bases, in that order; junction bases with no gene match: 4. The CDR3 here is CAVGTASNQPQHF. The CDR3 DNA sequence: TGTGCCGTTGGGACAGCTAGCAATCAGCCCCAGCATTTT.

This clone was picked up one time. This chain joins TRBV19 and TRBJ2-1; 12 nucleotides align to TRBD2. V dropped 3 bases and J dropped 9; count of bases not matched to a gene: 6. The CDR3 consists of 15 residues. Germline V gene sequence: CDR1 LNHDA, CDR2 SQIVND (reference sequence). The CDR3 sequence: CASSMELAGGGEQFF. In nucleotides, the CDR3 is TGTGCCAGTAGTATGGAGCTAGCGGGAGGGGGTGAGCAGTTCTTC.

A single count supports this clone. CDR3 sequence: CATSRDVPPTTSTDTQYF. CDR3 bases: TGTGCCACCAGCAGAGATGTTCCCCCCACTACTAGCACAGATACGCAGTATTTT. This sequence joins TRBV15 and TRBJ2-3; D call uncertain. Germline loops: CDR1 LNHNV, CDR2 YYDKDF (reference sequence). V lost 0 bases and J 0 bases, leaving 16 bases between the germline ends. The CDR3 sequence is 18 residues long. The variable domain in full, completed from reference TRBV15 and TRBJ2-3, reads DAMVIQNPRYQVTQFGKPVTLSCSQTLNHNVMYWYQQKSSQAPKLLFHYYDKDFNNEADTPDNFQSRRPNTSFCFLDIRSPGLGDTAMYLCATSRDVPPTTSTDTQYFGPGTRLTVL.

This clone was observed once. The rearrangement uses TRBV5-1 and TRBJ2-5; 8 bases match TRBD1. The CDR3 has 14 residues. The germline gives CDR1 SGHRS, CDR2 YFSETQ. V gave up 2 bases and J gave up 1 base; unmatched junction bases: 1. CDR3 bases: TGCGCCAGCAGCTTAACAGGGGGCCAAGAGACCCAGTACTTC. Its protein is CASSLTGGQETQYF.

This chain links TRBV7-2 with TRBJ2-7, with TRBD1 matching over 7 bases. V trimming: 2 bases; J trimming: 6 bases; junction bases outside the gene matches: 1. CDR1 is SGHTA, CDR2 FQGNSA, per germline. The CDR3 loop spans 12 amino acids. In DNA form, the CDR3 reads TGTGCCAGCAGCTTACCAGGGGGCGAGCAGTACTTC. This sequence encodes CASSLPGGEQYF. The full variable domain, in which reference TRBV7-2 and TRBJ2-7 provide the parts outside the CDR3, is GAGVSQSPSNKVTEKGKDVELRCDPISGHTALYWYRQSLGQGLEFLIYFQGNSAPDKSGLPSDRFSAERTGGSVSTLTIQRTQQEDSAVYLCASSLPGGEQYFGPGTRLTVT.

The rearrangement uses TRBV23-1 and TRBJ1-2, with TRBD1 identical over 9 bases. TRBV23-1 is annotated as an ORF whose role is uncertain. Unmatched junction bases numbered 5, after V lost 3 bases and J lost 3 bases. This CDR3 is 15 amino acids long. CDR3 in DNA: TGCGCCAGCAGTCACCACCGGACAGGGGACTATGGCTACACCTTC. Translating gives CASSHHRTGDYGYTF.

The rearrangement joins TRBV9 to TRBJ1-3; tentative D call: TRBD1 (5 bases). V lost 4 bases and J 0 bases, leaving 17 bases between the germline ends. Germline CDR1 reads SGDLS; CDR2 reads YYNGEE. This CDR3 contains 17 residues. The CDR3 reads CASSFQGAASSGNTIYF. Written as DNA, the CDR3 is TGTGCCAGCAGCTTCCAAGGGGCGGCGAGCTCTGGAAACACCATATATTTT.

The J gene is TRBJ1-2, the V gene TRBV27; 8 nucleotides agree with TRBD1. The J segment lost 4 bases and the V segment lost 2 bases, leaving 6 bases of the junction unmatched. This CDR3 comprises 15 residues. The germline V gene has CDR1 MNHEY and CDR2 SMNVEV (reference sequence). CDR3 nucleotide sequence: TGTGCCAGCAGTTTAGGACAGGGTTTGATCTATGGCTACACCTTC. As protein: CASSLGQGLIYGYTF.

This sequence joins TRBV19 and TRBJ1-1; D call uncertain. Germline loops: CDR1 LNHDA, CDR2 SQIVND (reference sequence). The germline V and J ends were trimmed by 3 bases and 0 bases, with 20 bases remaining between them. The CDR3 length is 18 residues. The CDR3 DNA follows: TGTGCCAGTAGTATGCGGTCCACCATGAGCTACATGAACACTGAAGCTTTCTTT. Translation: CASSMRSTMSYMNTEAFF.

This clone has a handful of counts. J is TRBJ1-3 and V is TRBV11-2; 9 positions agree with TRBD1. V lost 5 bases and J lost 7; bases outside the gene matches: 9. Germline-derived CDR1 and CDR2 are SGHAT and FQNNGV. The CDR3 sequence is 15 residues long. CDR3 in DNA: TGTGCCAGCAGCCCCGGACAGGGGATTGGGAACACCATATATTTT. Its protein is CASSPGQGIGNTIYF.

The rearrangement links TRBV12-3 or TRBV12-4 to TRBJ1-2; maybe TRBD1 (6 bases). CDR3 length equals 13 residues. V lost 3 bases to trimming and J lost 3 bases, with 8 bases between them. The CDR3 spells CASSLDRYYGYTF. CDR3 bases: TGTGCCAGCAGTTTGGACAGATACTATGGCTACACCTTC.